This note documents a single TCR beta chain sequence. Antigen specificity is unknown. Libraries were prepared by immunoSEQ multiplex PCR; TCRdb keeps only in-frame clonotypes and omits some of them. The sample records over 150,000 clones, 90% being singletons. The data originate from a study of T cell responses to AZD1222 COVID-19 vaccine. Whole-study context: Whether given at about 4 or about 12 weeks, second doses were pooled. Study conclusions and caveats: Repertoires in all cases were sampled only once the peak T cell response had passed. Reportedly, nearly half of unique spike TCRs recognized epitopes outside B.1.351/B.1.1.7 mutations.

CDR3 size: 15 residues. J was trimmed by 6 bases and V by 5 bases; bases with no gene match: 13. CDR1 SGHTA and CDR2 FQGNSA come from the germline V gene. The sequence was obtained from an adult in good health. Material: peripheral blood, obtained on day 0 of AZD1222 vaccination. The rearrangement uses TRBV7-2 and TRBJ2-7; 7 bases line up with TRBD1. The CDR3 sequence is CASSPQFDRVGEQYF. CDR3 in DNA: TGTGCCAGCAGCCCCCAATTTGACAGGGTGGGCGAGCAGTACTTC.